The T cell receptor beta chain described here comes from a study of CD8+CD57+ T cells in acquired aplastic anemia. Study information: Mean yield of DNA from sorted CD4+ and CD8+ cells was approximately 3 ug. Reads per healthy sample averaged approximately 10 million (CD4+) and 11 million to 12 million (CD8+).

This clonotype has only a few counts. Genomic DNA, serving as template, underwent TCR beta VDJ and CDR3 profiling. TCRdb called the reads again in MiXCR, with one record for every CDR3 protein. Found here are tens of thousands of distinct CDR3 sequences, approximately 46% of them singletons; the top ten hold around 63%. V shed 0 bases and J shed 4 bases, with 12 bases lying between them. The CDR3 runs 15 residues. Germline CDR1 reads LGHNT; CDR2 reads FRNRAP. Specimen: sorted CD4+, CD8+, or CD8+CD57+ T cells (not recorded which) from PBMCs. V usage is TRBV12-5 and J usage is TRBJ1-1; no firm D call. The receptor's source is a human donor in good health, serving as a control. Here the CDR3 reads CASGLVQGLGTEAFF. DNA for the CDR3: TGTGCTAGTGGTTTGGTACAAGGTTTGGGCACTGAAGCTTTCTTT.